This TCR beta chain was sequenced for a study of cytomegalovirus exposure and HLA in healthy donors (dated by TCRdb to the late 2010s). Background for the entire study: An earlier analysis of several hundred of the donors reported 276 Gb of sequence data and more than 90 million unique TCR beta sequences from 150 million to 200 million T cells. Around 330 gigabases of sequencing data and approximately 91 million unique TCR sequences made up an early release that covered approximately 620 HLA-typed donors. Of the roughly 400 genotyped donors, roughly 80% were placed in the genetic ancestry cluster associated with self-reported Caucasian donors. The aim of the study was to test whether cataloging public T cell receptors could identify signatures of past pathogen exposure. The T cell repertoires of 700 or so subjects were profiled by immunosequencing and related to cytomegalovirus serostatus. A separate validation cohort of more than 100 different subjects was used in addition to the approximately 640-subject first cohort. To predict cytomegalovirus infection status, the study brought together high-throughput TCR immunosequencing, statistical association of individual TCRs with disease status, and machine learning. In a later analysis, previously published TCR beta repertoires from 670 or so donors were re-analyzed and high-resolution HLA genotyping was added so that TCR occurrence patterns could be studied. The later analysis used no new phenotypic data to find candidate immune exposures, relying instead on TCR beta sequences and their occurrence across donors. An earlier analysis of roughly 580 of the donors used high-throughput TCR beta sequencing to judge whether each TCR beta V gene segment behaved as functional or pseudogenic. Donor age, sex, ethnicity and CMV serostatus were compiled together with the repertoire data. Genome-wide SNP genotypes for about 65% of the roughly 700 donors were used in a later genetic analysis, which treated that subset as a discovery cohort. All discovery cohort repertoires had been generated using a single sequencing platform. Class I and class II HLA loci were covered by the typing at four-digit resolution. The number of donors typed differed by locus, with about 629-640 for A, B, C, DRB1 and DQB1, approximately 500 for DQA1, 606 for DPA1, and some 440 for DPB1. About 5 DR-DQ haplotypes were handled as single units for association and clustering, since linkage in the cohort was strong. Among some 400 genotyped donors of the cohort, an average of approximately 220,000 unique TCR beta nucleotide sequences was sequenced per donor, of which about 19% were non-productive. Paper-wide results and their limitations: In an earlier analysis of under 600 of the donors, most TCR beta V segments were observed in productive rearrangements about 90% or about 30% of the time, broadly matching IMGT annotations. In a later analysis, the rate of TCR association differed among HLA loci, with DRB1 alleles having the most associated TCRs and HLA-C alleles having the fewest. Cytomegalovirus status was reported to be diagnosed by the classifier with high specificity and sensitivity in both the original and validation cohorts. Some IMGT-functional V segments, including TRBV6-2 and TRBV6-3, could not be told apart with the 87-base-pair reads, so those segments were excluded. V-gene and J-gene trimming of TCR beta chains was associated with a missense DCLRE1C variant in a later genetic analysis, and the association was replicated in an independent cohort. When HLA alleles, especially DR and DQ, strongly co-occurred, attributing TCR associations to individual alleles was difficult. Because some donors lacked HLA typing at each locus, the association tests relied only on the typed subset. A later analysis reported that several top co-occurrence clusters appeared linked to parvovirus B19, influenza, CMV and Epstein-Barr virus. Linkage disequilibrium might explain the correlated functional status among segregating V segments, but an unknown experimental factor could not be excluded. A further reported finding was that TCR beta sequences accurately predicted the HLA-A and HLA-B alleles for most subjects in the first cohort. In vitro tests confirmed that three of the cytomegalovirus-associated TCR beta chains recognize cytomegalovirus antigens. CMV serostatus was the only immune exposure information available for the cohort. Around 16 rarely observed V segments, including chromosome 9 orphons, were excluded from the earlier analysis of several hundred of the donors because counts were too low. It was suggested by the authors that the approach could potentially be generalized to other disease states and immunological phenotypes. The study listed 164 TCR beta chains as associated with cytomegalovirus. Across donors, most TCR sequences were observed very rarely, whereas some public TCRs were present in many individuals. A group of highly shared sequence variants was considered likely to be a technical artifact of the sequencing pipeline. Specific HLA alleles were associated with more than 15,000 TCR beta sequences at a false discovery rate of 0.05 in a later analysis. Most CMV-associated TCR beta chains appeared to be HLA-restricted in a later analysis, and the HLA associations seemed to be driven largely by CMV exposure. Compared with equally common non-associated chains, HLA-associated TCR beta chains in a later analysis were more clonally expanded and had lower generation probabilities. Compared with the 666-donor mean, donors in an Asian-associated ancestry cluster had fewer N-insertions in productive TCRs, according to a later genetic analysis. The presence/absence analyses assumed that sequencing depth was roughly uniform across donors, and that assumption may not be true. The cohort was sequenced for TCR beta chains only, and without alpha or paired-chain data the features that could be detected were limited.

The cohort consisted of 600 or so healthy bone marrow donors. All cohort members were sampled while nominally healthy, although unrecorded immune exposures were likely present. The donor was CMV seronegative and was included in the group of 352 seronegative cohort members. Each donor provided a peripheral blood sample, and peripheral blood mononuclear cells were used for TCR beta sequencing. The Qiagen DNeasy Blood Extraction Kit was used to extract genomic DNA from the blood cell samples. Libraries were made using the immunoSEQ multiplex PCR assay. For the multiplex PCR, a mixture combining 60 forward primers for TCR Vbeta segments and 13 reverse primers for TCR Jbeta segments was used. The CDR3 region of rearranged TCR beta genes was amplified from genomic DNA with a multiplex PCR assay. The amplified TCR beta libraries were sequenced on the Illumina HiSeq System as 87-base-pair reads. Per the authors' processing: A later analysis tallied tens of millions of unique TCR beta chains across the 666 repertoires, and roughly 11 million of those chains were shared by two or more donors. Raw reads were error-corrected and collapsed into unique sequences with a nearest-neighbor algorithm that merged closely related sequences to remove PCR and sequencing errors. Alignment of CDR3 sequences to IMGT reference sequences was used to assign V, D and J gene segments. For a sequence to be retained, a match of at least six nucleotides to both a V gene segment and a J gene segment was required. Rearrangements were called productive when the CDR3 lacked stop codons and stayed in frame with V and J; all others were non-productive. CDR3 was defined by IMGT convention, running from the second conserved V-encoded cysteine to the conserved J-encoded phenylalanine. The earlier analysis of fewer than 750 of the donors excluded sequences that lacked an unambiguous match to a single V gene segment. An earlier analysis of a few hundred of the donors called V segments functional above 56.7% productive rearrangements and segregating when the between-donor standard deviation exceeded 5%. A statistical classification framework was developed to diagnose cytomegalovirus status using the catalog of TCR beta chain sequences. In a later analysis, TCR nucleotide sequences were compared against IMGT/GENE-DB human TR gene sequences so that V and J genes could be assigned. Using the TCRdist pipeline, a later analysis assigned CDR3 sequences along with most-parsimonious VDJ recombination scenarios. In a later analysis, every TCR beta chain was defined by the combination of its CDR3 amino acid sequence and its V-gene family, and reads without a unique V-gene family were dropped. As a way to deal with suspected cross-contamination and a sequencing artifact, a later analysis dropped under 600 nucleotide sequences that were highly shared and had low generation probability. In a later analysis, a clonal expansion index was calculated for each public chain from normalized within-repertoire ranks of inferred template counts. Generation probabilities in a later analysis came from a VDJ recombination model fitted to out-of-frame rearrangements, and those results were checked against IGoR. In a later analysis, TCR-TCR, TCR-HLA and TCR-CMV co-occurrence was scored with hypergeometric tests, and a repertoire-size bias correction was applied to TCR pairs. False discovery rates were estimated in a later analysis by permuting HLA or CMV assignments 20 times. In a later analysis, co-occurring TCRs were grouped using DBSCAN, and TCRdist sequence similarity was added for clustering within HLA-allele-positive subsets. Repertoires with fewer than 30,000 or more than 120,000 public chains, plus five repertoires with anomalous nucleotide sharing, were excluded from co-occurrence clustering. The table comes from immuneACCESS by way of TCRdb, which keeps in-frame sequences with V and J called. Part of the clones is missing from these tables; in studies checked, under half for an unresolved V gene and the rest for unknown reasons. V and J calls and clone size are as listed in that table; D and trimming were resolved from the DNA. The sample includes more than 45,000 clones, with 70% to 85% observed a single time. The ten top clones hold about 3.1% of the sample.

Spanning cysteine to phenylalanine, the CDR3 consists of 16 amino acids. This entry keeps only the CDR3 DNA: 48 bases, framed from base 1. Trimming removed 1 base from V and 4 bases from J, leaving 16 bases between the germline ends. Sequences KGHSH (CDR1) and LQKENI (CDR2) are obtained from the germline V gene. Note on this clone: There is no known antigen for this receptor. No base-level quality is on record; no much larger clone is a single base apart.

The V and J genes are TRBV18 and TRBJ1-2, with the D gene too uncertain to name. Sequencing used PBMCs. This clonotype was obtained from a man aged 50 or older in good health and CMV-seronegative. The base sequence is TGTGCCAGCTCACCACGAGGACCCGGGGTAGCCTATGGCTACACCTTC. This encodes CASSPRGPGVAYGYTF. With all but the CDR3 taken from the reference TRBV18 and TRBJ1-2 genes, the full variable domain is: NAGVMQNPRHLVRRRGQEARLRCSPMKGHSHVYWYRQLPEEGLKFMVYLQKENIIDESGMPKERFSAEFPKEGPSILRIQQVVRGDSAAYFCASSPRGPGVAYGYTFGSGTRLTVV.